This TCR beta chain stems from a study of blood T cell repertoires in COVID-19. Turning to the study itself: Specimens from acute and convalescent COVID-19 originated in the United States, Italy and Spain. Sample material is recorded as cDNA or gDNA derived from T cells, B-cell-depleted T cells, or PBMCs.

Germline V gives CDR1 SGDLS, CDR2 YYNGEE. With V trimmed by 0 bases and J by 5 bases, 13 bases remained unmatched. The CDR3 totals 18 residues. In the original workflow: Reference gene primers were amplified, and this amplification served to estimate nucleated cell counts. Measured with immunoSEQ multiplex PCR; TCRdb has only the in-frame clones, and not every one. The V and J calls and clone size were taken over from that table, and D and trimming were inferred from the DNA. The sample consists of 310,000 or so clones, 86% of them appearing once. This TCR was sampled from a woman aged 50 to 65 with acute or convalescent COVID-19. The sequenced sample was peripheral blood. The rearrangement joins TRBV9 to TRBJ2-5; 10 bases fit TRBD2. CDR3 DNA: TGTGCCAGCAGCGTAGCATGGGCTAGCGGGAGTGTTGAGGAGACCCAGTACTTC. Its protein product is CASSVAWASGSVEETQYF.